A single sample gave rise to the 5 T cell receptor beta chains below, sequenced in a study of cytomegalovirus exposure and HLA in healthy donors. The PCR employed 60 Vbeta primers together with 13 Jbeta primers. Profiled with immunoSEQ multiplex PCR; TCRdb holds only in-frame clones, not every one. This table has 150,000 to 200,000 clones, about 59% appearing once. Sequenced: PBMCs. The source of these receptors is a man aged 40-49 years in good health and CMV-seronegative.

This clone was seen more than once but under ten times. The CDR3 reads CASSEQGGNEQFF. In nucleotides, the CDR3 is TGTGCCAGCAGTGAACAGGGGGGCAATGAGCAGTTCTTC. The V gene is TRBV28, the J gene TRBJ2-1; 8 bases are a match to TRBD1. The V segment lost 5 bases and the J segment 6 bases; nucleotides outside the gene matches: 3. The CDR3 is 13 amino acids. Germline CDR1 is MDHEN and CDR2 is SYDVKM. The whole variable domain, remainder taken from reference TRBV28 and TRBJ2-1, is DVKVTQSSRYLVKRTGEKVFLECVQDMDHENMFWYRQDPGLGLRLIYFSYDVKMKEKGDIPEGYSVSREKKERFSLILESASTNQTSMYLCASSEQGGNEQFFGPGTRLTVL.

The V and J genes are TRBV7-3 and TRBJ2-2, with 7 bases fitting TRBD2. V trimming: 2 bases; J trimming: 2 bases; junction bases outside the gene matches: 5. CDR1 and CDR2 from the germline V gene are SGHTA and FQGTGA. This CDR3 has 16 residues. As DNA, the CDR3 is TGTGCCAGCAGCTTAGAGGGAGGGCCTAACACCGGGGAGCTGTTTTTT. Translated, it gives CASSLEGGPNTGELFF.

This chain joins TRBV15 and TRBJ2-7; the D gene is possibly TRBD2 (5 bases). Germline values: CDR1 LNHNV, CDR2 YYDKDF (reference sequence). This CDR3 is built from 15 residues. V gave up 0 bases and J gave up 3 bases, with 12 bases separating them. The CDR3 nucleotides are TGTGCCACCAGCAGAGATCCGGGGTCGGGCTACGAGCAGTACTTC. This encodes CATSRDPGSGYEQYF.

The gene calls are TRBV19 and TRBJ2-3, with 14 bases aligning to TRBD2. V lost 7 bases to trimming and J lost 5 bases; unmatched junction nucleotides: 17. The CDR3 loop spans 19 amino acids. Germline V lookup: CDR1 LNHDA, CDR2 SQIVND (reference sequence). This chain's CDR3 is CASTPLPPGTSGGRDTQYF. The CDR3 DNA is TGTGCCAGTACCCCTCTACCTCCCGGGACTAGCGGGGGCAGAGATACGCAGTATTTT. The whole variable domain, filled in from reference TRBV19 and TRBJ2-3, reads DGGITQSPKYLFRKEGQNVTLSCEQNLNHDAMYWYRQDPGQGLRLIYYSQIVNDFQKGDIAEGYSVSREKKESFPLTVTSAQKNPTAFYLCASTPLPPGTSGGRDTQYFGPGTRLTVL.

The J gene is TRBJ2-2, the V gene TRBV5-4; TRBD2 aligns across 14 bases. Germline CDR1 is SGHNT and CDR2 is YYREEE (reference sequence). The CDR3 has 15 amino acids. Trimming removed 7 bases from V and 7 bases from J; junction bases left unmatched: 6. The CDR3 sequence: CASGLAGGRIGELFF. CDR3 nucleotides: TGTGCCAGCGGACTAGCGGGGGGCCGGATCGGGGAGCTGTTTTTT.